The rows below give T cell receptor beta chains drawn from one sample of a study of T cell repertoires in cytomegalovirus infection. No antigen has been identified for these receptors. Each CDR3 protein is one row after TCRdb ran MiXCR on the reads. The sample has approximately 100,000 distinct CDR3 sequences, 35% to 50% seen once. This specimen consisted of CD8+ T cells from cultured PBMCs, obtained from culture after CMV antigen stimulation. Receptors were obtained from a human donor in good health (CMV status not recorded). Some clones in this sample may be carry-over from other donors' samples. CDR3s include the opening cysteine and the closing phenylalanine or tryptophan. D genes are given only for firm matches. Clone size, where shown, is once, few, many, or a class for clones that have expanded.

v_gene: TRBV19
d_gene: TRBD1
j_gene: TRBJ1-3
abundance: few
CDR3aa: CASNAGTGSPFIYF
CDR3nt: TGTGCCAGTAACGCCGGGACAGGGAGCCCCTTCATATATTTT

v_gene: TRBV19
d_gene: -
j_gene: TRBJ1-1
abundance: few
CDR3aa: CASSIGPGRSGTEAFF
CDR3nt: TGTGCCAGTAGTATAGGTCCAGGGAGGTCGGGTACTGAAGCTTTCTTT

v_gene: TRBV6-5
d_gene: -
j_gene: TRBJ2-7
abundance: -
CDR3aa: CASSNHPYEQYF
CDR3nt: TGTGCCAGCAGTAACCACCCCTACGAGCAGTACTTC

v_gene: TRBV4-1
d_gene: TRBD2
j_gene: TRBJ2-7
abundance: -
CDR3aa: CASSRLAGETYEQYF
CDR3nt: TGCGCCAGCAGCCGACTAGCGGGGGAAACCTACGAGCAGTACTTC

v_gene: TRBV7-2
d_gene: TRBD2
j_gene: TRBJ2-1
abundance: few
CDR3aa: CASSPLAGGWYEQFF
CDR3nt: TGTGCCAGCAGCCCGCTGGCGGGGGGTTGGTATGAGCAGTTCTTC

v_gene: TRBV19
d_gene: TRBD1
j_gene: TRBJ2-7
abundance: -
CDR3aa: CASSMGQGISYEQYF
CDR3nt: TGTGCCAGTAGTATGGGACAGGGAATTTCCTACGAGCAGTACTTC

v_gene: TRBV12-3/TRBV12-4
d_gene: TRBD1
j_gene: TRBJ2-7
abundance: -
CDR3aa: CASSPDRGLYEQYF
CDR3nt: TGTGCCAGCAGTCCCGACAGGGGGCTCTACGAGCAGTACTTC

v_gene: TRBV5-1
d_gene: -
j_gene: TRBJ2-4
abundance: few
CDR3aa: CASSWTAGHQNIQYF
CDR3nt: TGCGCCAGCAGTTGGACAGCCGGTCACCAAAACATTCAGTACTTC

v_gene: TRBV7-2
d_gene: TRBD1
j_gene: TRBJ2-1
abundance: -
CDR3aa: CASSQGWGGQGSHEQFF
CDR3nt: TGTGCCAGCAGTCAGGGTTGGGGGGGACAGGGGTCCCATGAGCAGTTCTTC

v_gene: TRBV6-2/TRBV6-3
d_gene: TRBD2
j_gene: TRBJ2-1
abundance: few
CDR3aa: CASSFSGGPGEQFF
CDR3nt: TGTGCCAGCAGCTTTAGCGGGGGGCCGGGTGAGCAGTTCTTC

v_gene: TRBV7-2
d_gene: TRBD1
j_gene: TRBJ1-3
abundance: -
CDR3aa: CASSLRGQRALGNTIYF
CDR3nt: TGTGCCAGCAGCTTAAGGGGGCAGAGGGCGTTAGGAAACACCATATATTTT

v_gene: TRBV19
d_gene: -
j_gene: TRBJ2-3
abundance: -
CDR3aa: CASSATRAPDTQYF
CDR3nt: TGTGCCAGTAGCGCAACTAGAGCCCCAGATACGCAGTATTTT

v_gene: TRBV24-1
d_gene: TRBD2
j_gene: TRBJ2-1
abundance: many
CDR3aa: CATSDSEYSGTTMNEQFF
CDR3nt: TGTGCCACCAGTGACTCCGAATATTCCGGGACTACTATGAATGAGCAGTTCTTC

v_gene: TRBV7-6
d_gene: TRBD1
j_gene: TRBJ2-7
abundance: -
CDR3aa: CASSLGQGLIHEQYF
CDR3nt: TGTGCCAGCAGCCTTGGACAGGGGTTAATCCACGAGCAGTACTTC

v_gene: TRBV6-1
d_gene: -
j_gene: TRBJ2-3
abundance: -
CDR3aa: CATGASTDTQYF
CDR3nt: TGTGCCACCGGGGCTAGCACAGATACGCAGTATTTT

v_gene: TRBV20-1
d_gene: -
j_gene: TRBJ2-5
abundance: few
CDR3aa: CSARAGNQETQYF
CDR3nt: TGCAGTGCTAGAGCCGGGAACCAAGAGACCCAGTACTTC

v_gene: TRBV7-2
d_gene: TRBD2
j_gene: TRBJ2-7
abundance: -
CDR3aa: CASSRTSGADEQYF
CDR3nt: TGTGCCAGCAGCCGGACTAGCGGGGCCGACGAGCAGTACTTC

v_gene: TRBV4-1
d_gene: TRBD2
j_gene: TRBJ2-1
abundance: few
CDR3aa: CASSQGTSGGNNEQFF
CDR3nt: TGCGCCAGCAGCCAAGGGACTAGCGGGGGCAACAATGAGCAGTTCTTC

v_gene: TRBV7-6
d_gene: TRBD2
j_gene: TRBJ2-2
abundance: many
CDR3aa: CASRPKTSSTGELFF
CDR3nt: TGTGCCAGCAGGCCAAAGACTAGCAGCACCGGGGAGCTGTTTTTT

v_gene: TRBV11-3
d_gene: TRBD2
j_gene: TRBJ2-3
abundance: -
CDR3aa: CASSSPTGQRGHTDTQYF
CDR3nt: TGTGCCAGCAGCTCCCCGACAGGACAGCGGGGGCACACAGATACGCAGTATTTT

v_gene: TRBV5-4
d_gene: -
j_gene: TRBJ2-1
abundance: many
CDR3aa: CASSADLGDEQFF
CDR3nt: TGTGCCAGCAGCGCCGACTTGGGGGATGAGCAGTTCTTC

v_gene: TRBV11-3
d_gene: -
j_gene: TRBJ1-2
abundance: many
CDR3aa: CASSQTGGFGYTF
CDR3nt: TGTGCCAGCAGTCAAACGGGGGGTTTTGGCTACACCTTC

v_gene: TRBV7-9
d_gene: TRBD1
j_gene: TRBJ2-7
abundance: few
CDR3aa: CASSPPTGYEQYF
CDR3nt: TGTGCCAGCAGCCCCCCGACAGGGTACGAGCAGTACTTC

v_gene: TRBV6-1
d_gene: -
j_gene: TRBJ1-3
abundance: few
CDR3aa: CASSYPTRGAGNTIYF
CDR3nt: TGTGCCAGCAGTTACCCTACCAGGGGAGCTGGAAACACCATATATTTT

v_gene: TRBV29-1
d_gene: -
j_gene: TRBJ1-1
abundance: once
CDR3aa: CSVEENTEAFF
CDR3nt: TGCAGCGTTGAGGAGAACACTGAAGCTTTCTTT

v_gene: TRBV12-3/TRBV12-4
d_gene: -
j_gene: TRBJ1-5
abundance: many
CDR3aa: CASSLWTSRPQHF
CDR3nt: TGTGCCAGCAGTTTATGGACGAGCAGGCCCCAGCATTTT

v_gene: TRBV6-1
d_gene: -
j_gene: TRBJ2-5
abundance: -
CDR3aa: CARRGNQETQYF
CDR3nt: TGTGCCAGGAGGGGGAATCAAGAGACCCAGTACTTC

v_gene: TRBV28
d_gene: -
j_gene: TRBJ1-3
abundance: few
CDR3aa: CASSPVAAFSGNTIYF
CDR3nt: TGTGCCAGCAGCCCAGTCGCGGCTTTCTCTGGAAACACCATATATTTT